This T cell receptor (beta chain) was recovered during a study of cytomegalovirus exposure and HLA in healthy donors. PCR employed 60 Vbeta and 13 Jbeta primers. Here immunoSEQ multiplex PCR was the method, and the copy in TCRdb shows in-frame clones only, minus some. The sample holds about 160,000 clones, 77% seen once. The CDR3 has 12 amino acids. The germline V gene has CDR1 SGHDT and CDR2 YYEEEE. V shed 3 bases and J shed 2 bases, with 6 bases lying between them. The chain recombines TRBV5-6 with TRBJ2-7; no definite D call. This TCR was sampled from a woman between 35 and 50 years old in good health and CMV-seropositive. The sequencing sample was made of PBMCs. CDR3 DNA sequence: TGTGCCAGCAGCTCGTTTGCCTACGAGCAGTACTTC. It specifies CASSSFAYEQYF. Full variable domain (remainder filled in from reference TRBV5-6 and TRBJ2-7): DAGVTQSPTHLIKTRGQQVTLRCSPKSGHDTVSWYQQALGQGPQFIFQYYEEEERQRGNFPDRFSGHQFPNYSSELNVNALLLGDSALYLCASSSFAYEQYFGPGTRLTVT.